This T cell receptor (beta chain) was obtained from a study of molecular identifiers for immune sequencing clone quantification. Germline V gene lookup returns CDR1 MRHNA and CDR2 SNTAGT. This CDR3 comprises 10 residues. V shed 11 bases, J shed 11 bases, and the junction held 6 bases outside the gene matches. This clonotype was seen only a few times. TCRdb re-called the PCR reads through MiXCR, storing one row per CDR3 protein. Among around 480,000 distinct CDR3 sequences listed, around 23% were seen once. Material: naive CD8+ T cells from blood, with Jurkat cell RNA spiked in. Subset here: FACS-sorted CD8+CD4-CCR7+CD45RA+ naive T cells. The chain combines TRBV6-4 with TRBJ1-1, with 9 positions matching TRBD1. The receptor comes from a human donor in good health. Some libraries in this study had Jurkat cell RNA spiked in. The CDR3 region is CARTGVWAFF. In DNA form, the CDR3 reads TGTGCCCGGACAGGGGTATGGGCTTTCTTT.